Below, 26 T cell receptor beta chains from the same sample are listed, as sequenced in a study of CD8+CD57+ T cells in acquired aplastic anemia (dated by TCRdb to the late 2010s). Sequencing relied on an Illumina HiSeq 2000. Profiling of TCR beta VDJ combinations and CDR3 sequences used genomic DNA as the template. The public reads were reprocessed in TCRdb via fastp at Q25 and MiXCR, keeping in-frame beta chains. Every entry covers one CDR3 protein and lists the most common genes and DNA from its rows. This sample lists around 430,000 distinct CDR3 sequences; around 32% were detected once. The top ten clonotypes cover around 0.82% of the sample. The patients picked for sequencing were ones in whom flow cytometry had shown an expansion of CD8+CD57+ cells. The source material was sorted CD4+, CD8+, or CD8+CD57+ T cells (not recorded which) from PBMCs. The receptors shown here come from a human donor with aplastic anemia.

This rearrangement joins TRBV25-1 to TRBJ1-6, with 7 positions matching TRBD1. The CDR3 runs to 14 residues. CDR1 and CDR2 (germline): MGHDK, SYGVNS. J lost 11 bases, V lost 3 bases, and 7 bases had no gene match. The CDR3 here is CASSDFQGVAPLHF. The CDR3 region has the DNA TGTGCCAGCAGTGATTTTCAGGGGGTTGCACCCCTCCACTTT.

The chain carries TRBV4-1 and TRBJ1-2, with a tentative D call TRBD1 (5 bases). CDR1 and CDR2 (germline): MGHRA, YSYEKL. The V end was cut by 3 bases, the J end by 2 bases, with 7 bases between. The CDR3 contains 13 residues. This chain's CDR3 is CASSQSGNYGYTF. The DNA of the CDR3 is TGCGCCAGCAGCCAGTCAGGGAACTATGGCTACACCTTC.

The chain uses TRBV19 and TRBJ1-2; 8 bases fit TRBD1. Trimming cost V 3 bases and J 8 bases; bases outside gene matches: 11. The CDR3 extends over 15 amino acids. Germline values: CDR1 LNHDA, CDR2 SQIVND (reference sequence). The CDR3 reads CASSMGGRGPGGYTF. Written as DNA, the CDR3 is TGTGCCAGTAGTATGGGAGGCAGGGGGCCGGGGGGCTACACCTTC. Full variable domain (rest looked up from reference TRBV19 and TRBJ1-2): DGGITQSPKYLFRKEGQNVTLSCEQNLNHDAMYWYRQDPGQGLRLIYYSQIVNDFQKGDIAEGYSVSREKKESFPLTVTSAQKNPTAFYLCASSMGGRGPGGYTFGSGTRLTVV.

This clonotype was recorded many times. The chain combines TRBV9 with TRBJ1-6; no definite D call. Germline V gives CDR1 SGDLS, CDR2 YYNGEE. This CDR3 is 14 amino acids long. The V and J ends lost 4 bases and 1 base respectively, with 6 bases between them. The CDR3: CASSPRSYNSPLHF. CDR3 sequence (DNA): TGTGCCAGCAGCCCGCGGTCCTATAATTCACCCCTCCACTTT.

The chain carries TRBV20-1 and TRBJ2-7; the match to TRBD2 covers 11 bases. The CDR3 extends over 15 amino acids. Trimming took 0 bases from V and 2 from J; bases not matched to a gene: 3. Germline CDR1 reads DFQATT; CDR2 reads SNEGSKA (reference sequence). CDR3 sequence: CSARESGLAAYEQYF. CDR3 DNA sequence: TGCAGTGCTAGAGAGTCGGGACTAGCGGCCTACGAGCAGTACTTC.

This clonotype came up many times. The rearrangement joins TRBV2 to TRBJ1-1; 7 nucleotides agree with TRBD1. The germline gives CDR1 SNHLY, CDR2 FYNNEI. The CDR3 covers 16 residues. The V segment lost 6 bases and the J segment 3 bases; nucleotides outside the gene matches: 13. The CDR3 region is CASRYSDRWLDTEAFF. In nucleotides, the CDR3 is TGTGCCAGCAGATATTCGGACAGGTGGTTGGACACTGAAGCTTTCTTT.

The CDR3 loop is CATSSFRGDGQPQHF. CDR3 nucleotides: TGTGCCACCAGCAGCTTCAGGGGGGACGGTCAGCCCCAGCATTTT. The J gene is TRBJ1-5, the V gene TRBV15; 7 bases align to TRBD1. The length of the CDR3 is 15 residues. After removal of 3 bases from V and 6 bases from J, the junction contained 8 bases not matched to a gene. Germline CDR1 reads LNHNV; CDR2 reads YYDKDF (reference sequence). Supplemented by reference TRBV15 and TRBJ1-5, the full variable domain reads DAMVIQNPRYQVTQFGKPVTLSCSQTLNHNVMYWYQQKSSQAPKLLFHYYDKDFNNEADTPDNFQSRRPNTSFCFLDIRSPGLGDTAMYLCATSSFRGDGQPQHFGDGTRLSIL.

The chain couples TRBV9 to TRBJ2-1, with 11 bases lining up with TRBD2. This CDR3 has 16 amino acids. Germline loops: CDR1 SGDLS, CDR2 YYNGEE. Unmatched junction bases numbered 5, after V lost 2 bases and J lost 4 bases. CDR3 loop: CASSVAVAGGYNEQFF. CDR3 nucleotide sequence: TGTGCCAGCAGCGTGGCGGTAGCGGGAGGGTACAATGAGCAGTTCTTC.

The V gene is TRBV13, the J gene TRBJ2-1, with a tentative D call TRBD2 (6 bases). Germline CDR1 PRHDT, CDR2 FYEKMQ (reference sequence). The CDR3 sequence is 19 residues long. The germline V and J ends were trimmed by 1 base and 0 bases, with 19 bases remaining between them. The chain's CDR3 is CASSLVWSEGLSSYNEQFF. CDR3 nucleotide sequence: TGTGCCAGCAGCTTAGTCTGGTCGGAGGGATTAAGCTCCTACAATGAGCAGTTCTTC.

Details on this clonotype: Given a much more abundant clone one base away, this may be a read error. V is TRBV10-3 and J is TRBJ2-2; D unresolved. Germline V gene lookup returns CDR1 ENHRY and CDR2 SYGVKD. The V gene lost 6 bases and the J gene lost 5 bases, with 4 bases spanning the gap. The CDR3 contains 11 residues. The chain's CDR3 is CAIRGTGELFF. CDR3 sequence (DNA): TGTGCCATCAGGGGGACCGGGGAGCTGTTTTTT.

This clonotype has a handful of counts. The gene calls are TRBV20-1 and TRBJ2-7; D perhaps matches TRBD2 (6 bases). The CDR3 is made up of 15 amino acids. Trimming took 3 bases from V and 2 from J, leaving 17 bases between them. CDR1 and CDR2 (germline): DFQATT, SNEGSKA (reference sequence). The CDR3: CSARERRGQTYEQYF. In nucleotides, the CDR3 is TGCAGTGCTAGGGAGAGGCGGGGCCAGACCTACGAGCAGTACTTC.

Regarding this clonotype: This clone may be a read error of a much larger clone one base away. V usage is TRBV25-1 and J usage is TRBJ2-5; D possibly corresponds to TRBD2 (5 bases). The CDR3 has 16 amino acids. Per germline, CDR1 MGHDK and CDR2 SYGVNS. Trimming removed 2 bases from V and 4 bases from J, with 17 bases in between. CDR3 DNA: TGTGCCAGCAGTGAACCCCCTGATGGGAGTGGAGAGACCCAGTACTTC. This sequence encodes CASSEPPDGSGETQYF.

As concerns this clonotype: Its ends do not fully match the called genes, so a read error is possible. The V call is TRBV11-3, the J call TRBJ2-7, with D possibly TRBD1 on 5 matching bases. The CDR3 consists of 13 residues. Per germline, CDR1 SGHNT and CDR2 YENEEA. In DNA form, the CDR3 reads TGTGCCAGCAGCTTATCAGGGATCCACGAGCAGTGCTTC. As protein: CASSLSGIHEQCF.

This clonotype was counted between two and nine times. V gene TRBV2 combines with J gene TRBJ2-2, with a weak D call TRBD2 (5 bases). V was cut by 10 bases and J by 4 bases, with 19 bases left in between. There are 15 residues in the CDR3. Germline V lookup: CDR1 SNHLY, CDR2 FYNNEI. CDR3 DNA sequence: TGTGCCACTTCCCTTTTTATAGGGAGCACCGGGGAGCTGTTTTTT. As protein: CATSLFIGSTGELFF.

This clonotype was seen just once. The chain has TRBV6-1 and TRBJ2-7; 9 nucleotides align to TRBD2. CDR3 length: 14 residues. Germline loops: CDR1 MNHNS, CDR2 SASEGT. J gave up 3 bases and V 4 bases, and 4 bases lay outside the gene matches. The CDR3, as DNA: TGTGCCAGCAGTGCGACTAGCGGCGGCTACGAGCAGTACTTC. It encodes CASSATSGGYEQYF.

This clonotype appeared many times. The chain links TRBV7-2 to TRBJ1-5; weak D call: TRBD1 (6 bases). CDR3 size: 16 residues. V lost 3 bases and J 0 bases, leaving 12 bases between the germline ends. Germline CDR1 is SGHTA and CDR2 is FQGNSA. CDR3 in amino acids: CASSLDTGNSNQPQHF. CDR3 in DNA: TGTGCCAGCAGCTTGGACACAGGGAATAGCAATCAGCCCCAGCATTTT.

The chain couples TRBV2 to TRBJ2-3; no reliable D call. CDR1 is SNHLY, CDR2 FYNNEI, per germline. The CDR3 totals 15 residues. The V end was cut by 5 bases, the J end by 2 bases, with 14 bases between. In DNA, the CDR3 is TGTGCCAGCAGTTCCTCTCAGGATCTCACAGATACGCAGTATTTT. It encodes CASSSSQDLTDTQYF.

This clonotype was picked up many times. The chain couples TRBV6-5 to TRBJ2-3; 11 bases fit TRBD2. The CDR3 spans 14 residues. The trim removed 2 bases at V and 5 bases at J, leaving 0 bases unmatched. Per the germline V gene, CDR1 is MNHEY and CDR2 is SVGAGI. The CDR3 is CASSYGTSGDTQYF. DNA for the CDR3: TGTGCCAGCAGTTACGGGACTAGCGGAGATACGCAGTATTTT.

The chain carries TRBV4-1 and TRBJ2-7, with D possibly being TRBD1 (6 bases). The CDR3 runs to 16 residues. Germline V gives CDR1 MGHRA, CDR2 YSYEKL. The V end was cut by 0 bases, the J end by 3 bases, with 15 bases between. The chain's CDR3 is CASSQDRGEGYYEQYF. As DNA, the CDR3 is TGCGCCAGCAGCCAAGACAGGGGCGAAGGGTACTACGAGCAGTACTTC.

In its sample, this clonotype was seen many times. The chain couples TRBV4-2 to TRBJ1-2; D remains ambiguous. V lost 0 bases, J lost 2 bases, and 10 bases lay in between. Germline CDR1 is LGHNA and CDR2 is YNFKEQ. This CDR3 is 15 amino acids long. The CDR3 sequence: CASSQERTDNYGYTF. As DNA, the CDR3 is TGTGCCAGCAGCCAAGAGAGAACGGACAACTATGGCTACACCTTC.

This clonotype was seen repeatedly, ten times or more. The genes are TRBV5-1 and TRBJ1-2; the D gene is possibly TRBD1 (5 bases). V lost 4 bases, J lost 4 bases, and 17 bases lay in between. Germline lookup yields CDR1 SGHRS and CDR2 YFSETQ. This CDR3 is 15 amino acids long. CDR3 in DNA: TGCGCCAGCAGCCCGGTAGGGACCGAAGGCTATGGCTACACCTTC. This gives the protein CASSPVGTEGYGYTF. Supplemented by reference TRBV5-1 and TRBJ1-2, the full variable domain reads KAGVTQTPRYLIKTRGQQVTLSCSPISGHRSVSWYQQTPGQGLQFLFEYFSETQRNKGNFPGRFSGRQFSNSRSEMNVSTLELGDSALYLCASSPVGTEGYGYTFGSGTRLTVV.

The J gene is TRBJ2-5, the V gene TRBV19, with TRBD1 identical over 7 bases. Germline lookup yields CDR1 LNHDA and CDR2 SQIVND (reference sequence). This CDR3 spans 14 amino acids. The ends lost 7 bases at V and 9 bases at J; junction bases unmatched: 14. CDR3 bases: TGTGCCAGTATAAGAACAGGGGTGTTGGAGCCCCAGTACTTC. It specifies CASIRTGVLEPQYF.

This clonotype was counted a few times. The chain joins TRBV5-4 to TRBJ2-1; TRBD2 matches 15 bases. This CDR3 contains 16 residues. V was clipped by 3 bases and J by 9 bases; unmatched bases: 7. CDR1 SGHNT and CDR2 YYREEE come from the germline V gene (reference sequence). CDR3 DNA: TGTGCCAGCAGCTCGGGACTAGCGGGAGGTTTCGGTGAGCAGTTCTTC. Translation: CASSSGLAGGFGEQFF.

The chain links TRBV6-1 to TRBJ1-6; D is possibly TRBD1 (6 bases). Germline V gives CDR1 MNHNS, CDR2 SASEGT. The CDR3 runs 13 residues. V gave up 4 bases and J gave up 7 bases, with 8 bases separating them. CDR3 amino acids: CASSGQENSPLHF. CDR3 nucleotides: TGTGCCAGCAGTGGACAGGAGAATTCACCCCTCCACTTT.

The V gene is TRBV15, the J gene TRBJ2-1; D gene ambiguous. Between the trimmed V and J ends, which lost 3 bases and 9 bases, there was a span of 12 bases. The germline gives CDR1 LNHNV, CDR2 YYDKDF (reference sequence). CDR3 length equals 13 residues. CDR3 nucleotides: TGTGCCACCAGCAGCGATAACAGTATTGAGCAGTTCTTC. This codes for CATSSDNSIEQFF.

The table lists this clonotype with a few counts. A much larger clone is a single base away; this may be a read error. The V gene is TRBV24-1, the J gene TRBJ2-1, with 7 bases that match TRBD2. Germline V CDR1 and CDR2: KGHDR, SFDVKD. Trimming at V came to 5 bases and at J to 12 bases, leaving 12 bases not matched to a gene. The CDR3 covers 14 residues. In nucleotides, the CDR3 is TGTGCCACCAGTGGGGCTAGCGGTGGGGATGGGCAGTTCTTC. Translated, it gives CATSGASGGDGQFF.